One and the same sample provided the 16 T cell receptor beta chains below, sequenced in a study of blood T cell repertoires in COVID-19. The assay was immunoSEQ multiplex PCR, and TCRdb's table has in-frame clones only and misses some. Here the sample spans roughly 180,000 clones, approximately 80% being singletons. What was sequenced was peripheral blood. The receptors come from a middle-aged woman with COVID-19, enrolled during active disease.

This clone was counted between two and nine times. The V call is TRBV6-5, the J call TRBJ1-5; D gene unclear. Looked up from germline, CDR1 is MNHEY and CDR2 is SVGAGI. The CDR3 runs 12 residues. Trimming took 5 bases from V and 6 from J, leaving 8 bases between them. The CDR3 loop is CASSTPSQPQHF. In DNA, the CDR3 is TGTGCCAGCAGTACCCCTAGTCAGCCCCAGCATTTT.

This chain uses TRBV5-4 with TRBJ2-5; 12 bases line up with TRBD2. V lost 4 bases and J lost 4; bases outside the gene matches: 8. Germline assignment: CDR1 SGHNT and CDR2 YYREEE (reference sequence). The CDR3 spans 16 residues. The CDR3 loop is CASSNPTSGSGETQYF. The CDR3 DNA follows: TGTGCCAGCAGCAACCCGACTAGCGGGAGCGGAGAGACCCAGTACTTC.

There are a few counts of this clone. The CDR3 is CASTPDPGIYEQYF. The CDR3, as DNA: TGTGCCAGCACCCCCGATCCGGGTATCTACGAGCAGTACTTC. The chain recombines TRBV6-5 with TRBJ2-7; no firm D call. V lost 7 bases and J lost 3, with 16 bases in between. The CDR3 runs to 14 residues. Germline V CDR1 and CDR2: MNHEY, SVGAGI.

The chain couples TRBV27 to TRBJ2-5; 9 positions match TRBD2. The CDR3 has 14 residues. Trimming removed 6 bases from V and 1 base from J; junction bases left unmatched: 3. CDR1 and CDR2 (germline): MNHEY, SMNVEV (reference sequence). The CDR3 protein is CASRRSGSQETQYF. CDR3 nucleotides: TGTGCCAGCAGACGTAGCGGGAGCCAAGAGACCCAGTACTTC.

This chain joins TRBV5-3 and TRBJ2-7; 7 bases line up with TRBD1. TRBV5-3 is flagged as an ORF with uncertain function. J gave up 3 bases and V 8 bases, and 11 bases lay outside the gene matches. This CDR3 contains 14 residues. The CDR3 here is CASPSRDRIYEQYV. DNA of the CDR3: TGTGCCAGCCCGTCCCGGGACAGAATCTACGAGCAGTACGTC.

The chain combines TRBV7-3 with TRBJ2-3, with 9 bases identical to TRBD1. Germline values: CDR1 SGHTA, CDR2 FQGTGA. This CDR3 spans 13 amino acids. With V trimmed by 5 bases and J by 9 bases, 6 bases remained unmatched. The CDR3 sequence is CASSRPGQGTQYF. In DNA, the CDR3 is TGTGCCAGCAGCCGTCCCGGACAGGGGACGCAGTATTTT.

This chain joins TRBV29-1 and TRBJ1-2, with D hard to call. There are 12 residues in the CDR3. With 6 bases removed from V and 4 bases from J, the gap between germline ends came to 12 bases. Germline-derived CDR1 and CDR2 are SQVTM and ANQGSEA. CDR3 in amino acids: CSVASGSYGYTF. CDR3 sequence (DNA): TGCAGCGTCGCCTCGGGTTCCTATGGCTACACCTTC.

J is TRBJ2-1 and V is TRBV6-1; 7 nucleotides align to TRBD2. V lost 2 bases to trimming and J lost 2 bases; unmatched junction nucleotides: 6. Germline lookup yields CDR1 MNHNS and CDR2 SASEGT. This CDR3 region has 16 residues. CDR3: CASSEYTGGPYNEQFF. The CDR3 nucleotides are TGTGCCAGCAGTGAATACACGGGGGGACCCTACAATGAGCAGTTCTTC.

Note on this clone: This sample also contains other DNA sequences that code for the same CDR3. The rearrangement uses TRBV12-3 or TRBV12-4 and TRBJ2-2; D ambiguous. CDR3 length equals 12 residues. Trimming took off 3 bases at V and 5 bases at J, with 4 bases between the two ends. CDR3 coding DNA: TGTGCCAGCAGTTTCTATACCGGGGAGCTGTTTTTT. It translates to CASSFYTGELFF.

This chain links TRBV11-2 with TRBJ2-7, with D maybe TRBD2 (6 bases). This CDR3 region has 16 residues. Trimming pared 3 bases from V and 3 bases from J, leaving 18 bases between. In germline, CDR1 is SGHAT, CDR2 FQNNGV. CDR3 amino acids: CASSLGGSGRFYEQYV. As DNA, the CDR3 is TGTGCCAGCAGCTTGGGTGGGTCAGGGAGGTTCTACGAGCAGTACGTC.

The rearrangement links TRBV7-3 to TRBJ2-1; 7 nucleotides match TRBD2. With V trimmed by 1 base and J by 7 bases, 7 bases remained unmatched. Germline CDR1 and CDR2: SGHTA and FQGTGA. The CDR3 loop spans 15 amino acids. CDR3 bases: TGTGCCAGCAGCTTAATTTCCCAGCGGGAAAATGAGCAGTTCTTC. Residues: CASSLISQRENEQFF.

This chain uses TRBV27 with TRBJ2-7; the D gene is possibly TRBD2 (6 bases). V was pared by 7 bases and J by 5 bases, with 18 bases between. CDR1 MNHEY and CDR2 SMNVEV come from the germline V gene (reference sequence). The CDR3 length is 14 residues. DNA for the CDR3: TGTGCCAGCACCTCGGGGAGGTTAGCCCACGAGCAGTACTTC. It specifies CASTSGRLAHEQYF.

This sequence joins TRBV28 and TRBJ1-4; perhaps TRBD1 as D (6 bases). CDR1 and CDR2 (germline): MDHEN, SYDVKM. This CDR3 comprises 15 residues. Trimming shortened V by 5 bases and J by 12 bases, and 22 bases separated the two germline ends. CDR3 coding DNA: TGTGCCAGCAGTGGCGGGGGCGCCGGGACTAAAGAACTGTTTTTT. It yields the protein CASSGGGAGTKELFF.

Notes on this clone: Distinct nucleotide sequences in the sample also encode this CDR3. The chain recombines TRBV4-1 with TRBJ2-5; D remains unclear. In germline, CDR1 is MGHRA, CDR2 YSYEKL. Trimming shortened V by 1 base and J by 1 base, and 4 bases separated the two germline ends. The CDR3 is made up of 13 amino acids. In DNA form, the CDR3 reads TGCGCCAGCAGCCAAGCCCTCCAAGAGACCCAGTACTTC. Its protein product is CASSQALQETQYF.

The chain recombines TRBV30 with TRBJ2-7; a weak D match, TRBD1 (6 bases). The CDR3 extends over 13 amino acids. Germline values: CDR1 GTSNPN, CDR2 SVGIG (reference sequence). V was shortened by 0 bases and J by 6 bases, with 12 bases between the two germline ends. In DNA, the CDR3 is TGTGCCTGGAGTGTACAGGTAGGGGGCGAGCAGTACTTC. This sequence encodes CAWSVQVGGEQYF.

The chain is built from TRBV19 and TRBJ1-5; the D gene is possibly TRBD1 (6 bases). Trimming took off 6 bases at V and 4 bases at J, with 22 bases between the two ends. The length of the CDR3 is 17 residues. Germline V gene sequence: CDR1 LNHDA, CDR2 SQIVND (reference sequence). Written as DNA, the CDR3 is TGTGCCAGTAGCGAGTTCACGGACGGGACAAAGAATCAGCCCCAGCATTTT. Amino acid sequence: CASSEFTDGTKNQPQHF.